This TCR beta chain was captured in a study of blood T cell repertoires in COVID-19. Study background: The United States, Italy and Spain provided the acute and convalescent COVID-19 samples.

Adults between roughly 18 and 95 years of age took part from approximately 24 US areas. The CDR3 length is 18 residues. With 3 bases removed from V and 3 bases from J, the gap between germline ends came to 22 bases. CDR1 SGHNT and CDR2 YENEEA come from the germline V gene. The assay was immunoSEQ multiplex PCR, and TCRdb's table has in-frame clones only and misses some. The sample lists a few hundred thousand clones, about 80% occurring once. The V call is TRBV11-3, the J call TRBJ2-3; a possible D gene is TRBD2 (7 bases). The sequenced material came from PBMCs or T cells enriched from blood (not recorded which). The sequence derives from a man aged 25 to 40 with acute COVID-19. The CDR3 loop is CASSFGGGSFFGTDTQYF. CDR3 DNA sequence: TGTGCCAGCAGCTTCGGCGGGGGCAGCTTTTTCGGGACAGATACGCAGTATTTT. The full variable domain, with the rest looked up from reference TRBV11-3 and TRBJ2-3, is EAGVVQSPRYKIIEKKQPVAFWCNPISGHNTLYWYLQNLGQGPELLIRYENEEAVDDSQLPKDRFSAERLKGVDSTLKIQPAELGDSAVYLCASSFGGGSFFGTDTQYFGPGTRLTVL.